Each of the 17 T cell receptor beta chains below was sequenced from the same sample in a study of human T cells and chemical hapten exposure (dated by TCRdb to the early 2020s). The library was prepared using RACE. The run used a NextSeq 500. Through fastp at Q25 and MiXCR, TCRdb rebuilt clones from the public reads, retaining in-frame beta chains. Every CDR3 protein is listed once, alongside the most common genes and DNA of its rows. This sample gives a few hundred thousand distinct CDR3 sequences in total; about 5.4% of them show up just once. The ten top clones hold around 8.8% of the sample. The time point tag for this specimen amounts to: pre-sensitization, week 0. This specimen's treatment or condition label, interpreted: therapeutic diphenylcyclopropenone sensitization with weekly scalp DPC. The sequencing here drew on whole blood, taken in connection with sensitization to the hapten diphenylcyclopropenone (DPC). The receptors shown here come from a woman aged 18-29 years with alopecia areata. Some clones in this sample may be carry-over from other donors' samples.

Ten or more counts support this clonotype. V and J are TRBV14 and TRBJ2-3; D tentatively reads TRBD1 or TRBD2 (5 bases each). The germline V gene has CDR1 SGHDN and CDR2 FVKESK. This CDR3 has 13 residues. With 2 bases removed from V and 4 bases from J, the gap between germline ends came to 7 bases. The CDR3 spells CASSQWDPDTQYF. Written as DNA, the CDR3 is TGTGCCAGCAGCCAATGGGACCCAGATACGCAGTATTTT.

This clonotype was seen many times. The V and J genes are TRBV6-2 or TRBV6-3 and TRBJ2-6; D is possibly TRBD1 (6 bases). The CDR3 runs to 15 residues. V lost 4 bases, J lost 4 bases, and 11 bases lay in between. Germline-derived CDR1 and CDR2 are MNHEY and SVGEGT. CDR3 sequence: CASSSSGAGANVLTF. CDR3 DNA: TGTGCCAGCAGTTCCTCAGGGGCCGGGGCCAACGTCCTGACTTTC.

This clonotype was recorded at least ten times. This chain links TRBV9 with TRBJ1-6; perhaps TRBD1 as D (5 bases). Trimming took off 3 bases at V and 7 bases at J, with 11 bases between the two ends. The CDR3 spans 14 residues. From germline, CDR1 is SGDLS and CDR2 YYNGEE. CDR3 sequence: CASSEGTENSPLHF. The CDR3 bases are TGTGCCAGCAGCGAGGGGACGGAAAATTCACCCCTCCACTTT.

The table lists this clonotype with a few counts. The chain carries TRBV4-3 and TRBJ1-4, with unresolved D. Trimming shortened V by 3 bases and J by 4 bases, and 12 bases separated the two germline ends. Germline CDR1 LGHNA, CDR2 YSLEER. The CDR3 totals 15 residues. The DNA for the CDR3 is TGCGCCAGCAGCCATACGACGGCCTATAATGAAAAACTGTTTTTT. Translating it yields CASSHTTAYNEKLFF.

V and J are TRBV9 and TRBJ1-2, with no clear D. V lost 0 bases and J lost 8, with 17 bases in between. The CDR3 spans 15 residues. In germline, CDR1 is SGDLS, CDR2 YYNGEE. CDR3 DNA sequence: TGTGCCAGCAGCGTAGTGAGTAGAGGAAGTGACGGCTACACCTTC. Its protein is CASSVVSRGSDGYTF.

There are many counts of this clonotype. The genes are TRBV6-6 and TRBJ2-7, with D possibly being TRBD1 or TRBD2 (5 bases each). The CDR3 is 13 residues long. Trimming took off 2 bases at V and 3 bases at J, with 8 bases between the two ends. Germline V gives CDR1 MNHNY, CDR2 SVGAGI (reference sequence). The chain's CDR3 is CASSYRDGYEQYF. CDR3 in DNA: TGTGCCAGCAGTTACCGGGACGGCTACGAGCAGTACTTC.

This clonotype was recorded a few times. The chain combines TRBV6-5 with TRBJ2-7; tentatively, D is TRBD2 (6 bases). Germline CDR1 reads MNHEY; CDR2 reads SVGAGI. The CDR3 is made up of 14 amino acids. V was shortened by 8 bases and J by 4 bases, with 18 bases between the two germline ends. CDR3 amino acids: CASRWGVRSYEQYF. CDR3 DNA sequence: TGTGCCAGCCGGTGGGGGGTGAGGAGTTACGAGCAGTACTTC.

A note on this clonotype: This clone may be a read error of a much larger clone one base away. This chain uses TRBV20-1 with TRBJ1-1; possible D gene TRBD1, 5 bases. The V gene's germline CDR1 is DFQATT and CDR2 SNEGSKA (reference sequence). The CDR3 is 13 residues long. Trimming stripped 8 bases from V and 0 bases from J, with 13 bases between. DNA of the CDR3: TGCAGTTTGTGGGGGAAATTGAACACTGAAGCTTTCTTT. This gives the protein CSLWGKLNTEAFF.

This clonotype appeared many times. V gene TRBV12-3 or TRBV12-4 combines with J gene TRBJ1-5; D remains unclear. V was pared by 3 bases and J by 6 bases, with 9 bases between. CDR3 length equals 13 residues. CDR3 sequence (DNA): TGTGCCAGCAGTTTTCAGAAGGGTCAGCCCCAGCATTTT. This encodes CASSFQKGQPQHF.

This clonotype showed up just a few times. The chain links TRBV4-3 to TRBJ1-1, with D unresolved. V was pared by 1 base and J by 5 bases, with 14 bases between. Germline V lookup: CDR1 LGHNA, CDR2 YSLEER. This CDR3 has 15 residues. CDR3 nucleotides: TGCGCCAGCAGCCAAGCCTATCGGCTGGGGACTGAAGCTTTCTTT. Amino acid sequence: CASSQAYRLGTEAFF.

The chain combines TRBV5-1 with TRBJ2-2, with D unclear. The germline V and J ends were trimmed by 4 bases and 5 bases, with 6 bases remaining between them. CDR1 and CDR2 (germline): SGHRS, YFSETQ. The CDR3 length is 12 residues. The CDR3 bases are TGCGCCAGCAGCATTCGTACCGGGGAGCTGTTTTTT. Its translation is CASSIRTGELFF.

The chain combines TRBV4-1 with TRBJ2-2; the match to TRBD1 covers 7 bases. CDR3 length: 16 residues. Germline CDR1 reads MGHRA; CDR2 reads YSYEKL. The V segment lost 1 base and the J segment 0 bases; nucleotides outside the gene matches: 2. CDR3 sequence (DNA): TGCGCCAGCAGCCAAGGGGGACAGACGAACACCGGGGAGCTGTTTTTT. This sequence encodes CASSQGGQTNTGELFF.

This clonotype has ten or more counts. Here the CDR3 DNA reads TGTGCCAGCAGCTCCTCTTACACAGATACGCAGTATTTT. It codes for CASSSSYTDTQYF. This chain joins TRBV7-2 and TRBJ2-3; D gene ambiguous. CDR1 is SGHTA and CDR2 is FQGNSA in the germline V gene. V was shortened by 4 bases and J by 2 bases, with 7 bases between the two germline ends. There are 13 residues in the CDR3. The variable domain in full, with the rest retrieved from reference TRBV7-2 and TRBJ2-3, is GAGVSQSPSNKVTEKGKDVELRCDPISGHTALYWYRQSLGQGLEFLIYFQGNSAPDKSGLPSDRFSAERTGGSVSTLTIQRTQQEDSAVYLCASSSSYTDTQYFGPGTRLTVL.

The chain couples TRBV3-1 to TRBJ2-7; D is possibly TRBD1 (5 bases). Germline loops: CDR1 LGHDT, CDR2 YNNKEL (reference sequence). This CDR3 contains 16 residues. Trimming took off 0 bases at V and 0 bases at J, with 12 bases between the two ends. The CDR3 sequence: CASSQDLGADSYEQYF. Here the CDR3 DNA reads TGTGCCAGCAGCCAAGATCTAGGGGCCGACTCCTACGAGCAGTACTTC.

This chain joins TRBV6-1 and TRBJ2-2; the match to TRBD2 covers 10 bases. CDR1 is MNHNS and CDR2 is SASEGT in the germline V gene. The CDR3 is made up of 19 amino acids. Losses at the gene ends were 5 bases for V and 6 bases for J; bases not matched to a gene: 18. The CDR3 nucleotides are TGTGCCAGCAGTAAACGACAACGGACTAGCGGCCTTATCGCCGGGGAGCTGTTTTTT. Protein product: CASSKRQRTSGLIAGELFF.

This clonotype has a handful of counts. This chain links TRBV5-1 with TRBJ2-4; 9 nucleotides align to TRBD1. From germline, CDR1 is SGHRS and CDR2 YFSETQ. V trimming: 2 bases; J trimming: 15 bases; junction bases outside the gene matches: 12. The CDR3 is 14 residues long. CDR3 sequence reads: CASSLQTGTGTRYF. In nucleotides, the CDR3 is TGCGCCAGCAGCTTACAAACCGGGACAGGGACCCGGTACTTC. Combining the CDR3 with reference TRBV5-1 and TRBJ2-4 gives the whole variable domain KAGVTQTPRYLIKTRGQQVTLSCSPISGHRSVSWYQQTPGQGLQFLFEYFSETQRNKGNFPGRFSGRQFSNSRSEMNVSTLELGDSALYLCASSLQTGTGTRYFGAGTRLSVL.

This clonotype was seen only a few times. The CDR3 DNA is TGTGCCAGCCGACCGACAGGGGCCGGGGAGCTGTTTTTT. Translated: CASRPTGAGELFF. The rearrangement uses TRBV9 and TRBJ2-2, with TRBD1 identical over 8 bases. Trimming cost V 7 bases and J 6 bases; bases outside gene matches: 5. CDR1 SGDLS and CDR2 YYNGEE come from the germline V gene. The CDR3 has 13 amino acids.